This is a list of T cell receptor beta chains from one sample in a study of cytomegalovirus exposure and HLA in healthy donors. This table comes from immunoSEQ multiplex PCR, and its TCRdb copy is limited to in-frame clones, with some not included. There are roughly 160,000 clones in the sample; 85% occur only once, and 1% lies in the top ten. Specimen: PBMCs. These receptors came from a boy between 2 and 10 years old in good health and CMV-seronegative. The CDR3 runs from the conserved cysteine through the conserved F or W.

CDR3aa: CASSLAGGSKGYTF
j_gene: TRBJ1-2
v_gene: TRBV11-2

CDR3aa: CASTLSSGRKTQYF
j_gene: TRBJ2-5
v_gene: TRBV28

CDR3aa: CASSIDETVQFF
j_gene: TRBJ2-1
v_gene: TRBV19

CDR3aa: CASTPVPRSPQHF
j_gene: TRBJ1-5
v_gene: TRBV28

CDR3aa: CSSSSKWEVLNTEAFF
j_gene: TRBJ1-1
v_gene: TRBV7-9

CDR3aa: CASSHLPADGNSNQPQHF
j_gene: TRBJ1-5
v_gene: TRBV14

CDR3aa: CASSLRRDTNYGYTF
j_gene: TRBJ1-2
v_gene: TRBV7-9

CDR3aa: CASSLGRGQSSYNEQFF
j_gene: TRBJ2-1
v_gene: TRBV11-2

CDR3aa: CASSLKGAGTDTQYF
j_gene: TRBJ2-3
v_gene: TRBV5-1

CDR3aa: CASSPVGGNEQFF
j_gene: TRBJ2-1
v_gene: TRBV18

CDR3aa: CASRPTGSYEQYF
j_gene: TRBJ2-7
v_gene: TRBV6-5

CDR3aa: CASSTGQGAGEQYF
j_gene: TRBJ2-7
v_gene: TRBV9

CDR3aa: CAWSSTYRGLNTDTQYF
j_gene: TRBJ2-3
v_gene: TRBV30

CDR3aa: CASSLMTGIQPQHF
j_gene: TRBJ1-5
v_gene: TRBV5-5

CDR3aa: CASSWTENYGYTF
j_gene: TRBJ1-2
v_gene: TRBV5-1

CDR3aa: CASERQGLLLAKNIQYF
j_gene: TRBJ2-4
v_gene: TRBV2

CDR3aa: CASSAQGNPGANVLTF
j_gene: TRBJ2-6
v_gene: TRBV28

CDR3aa: CASSLRRALRTDTQYF
j_gene: TRBJ2-3
v_gene: TRBV5-1

CDR3aa: CASRTGNDYGYTF
j_gene: TRBJ1-2
v_gene: TRBV6-5

CDR3aa: CASSLQGANEKLFF
j_gene: TRBJ1-4
v_gene: TRBV5-1

CDR3aa: CASSSRLAGQETQYF
j_gene: TRBJ2-5
v_gene: TRBV5-1

CDR3aa: CASSRGRGETQYF
j_gene: TRBJ2-5
v_gene: TRBV5-6

CDR3aa: CASSIQQPGDF
j_gene: TRBJ2-7
v_gene: TRBV19

CDR3aa: CASSISGRTVWDYGYTF
j_gene: TRBJ1-2
v_gene: TRBV19

CDR3aa: CAWSSAKEKLFF
j_gene: TRBJ1-4
v_gene: TRBV30

CDR3aa: CASSVDGASGVLQTQYF
j_gene: TRBJ2-5
v_gene: TRBV9

CDR3aa: CASNQGLDRAYEQYF
j_gene: TRBJ2-7
v_gene: TRBV2

CDR3aa: CASSSRDRETPLHF
j_gene: TRBJ1-6
v_gene: TRBV5-1

CDR3aa: CASSQVGLGAYNEQFF
j_gene: TRBJ2-1
v_gene: TRBV4-1

CDR3aa: CASGVNGGFYNEQFF
j_gene: TRBJ2-1
v_gene: TRBV28

CDR3aa: CASSPARVSYEQYF
j_gene: TRBJ2-7
v_gene: TRBV18

CDR3aa: CAISSVPPLLFF
j_gene: TRBJ2-2
v_gene: TRBV10-3

CDR3aa: CASSQNDRGGGELFF
j_gene: TRBJ2-2
v_gene: TRBV4-2

CDR3aa: CASSLPTLAGGDEQFF
j_gene: TRBJ2-1
v_gene: TRBV7-9

CDR3aa: CASSARTTNEKLFF
j_gene: TRBJ1-4
v_gene: TRBV9

CDR3aa: CASSVTGHYGYTF
j_gene: TRBJ1-2
v_gene: TRBV6-1

CDR3aa: CASSEGSWETQYF
j_gene: TRBJ2-5
v_gene: TRBV28

CDR3aa: CASSLGGDTEAFF
j_gene: TRBJ1-1
v_gene: TRBV7-9

CDR3aa: CASSYSQGNTEAFF
j_gene: TRBJ1-1
v_gene: TRBV6-6

CDR3aa: CASRPQGRETQYF
j_gene: TRBJ2-5
v_gene: TRBV19

CDR3aa: CATTAGAGSNQPQHF
j_gene: TRBJ1-5
v_gene: TRBV5-4